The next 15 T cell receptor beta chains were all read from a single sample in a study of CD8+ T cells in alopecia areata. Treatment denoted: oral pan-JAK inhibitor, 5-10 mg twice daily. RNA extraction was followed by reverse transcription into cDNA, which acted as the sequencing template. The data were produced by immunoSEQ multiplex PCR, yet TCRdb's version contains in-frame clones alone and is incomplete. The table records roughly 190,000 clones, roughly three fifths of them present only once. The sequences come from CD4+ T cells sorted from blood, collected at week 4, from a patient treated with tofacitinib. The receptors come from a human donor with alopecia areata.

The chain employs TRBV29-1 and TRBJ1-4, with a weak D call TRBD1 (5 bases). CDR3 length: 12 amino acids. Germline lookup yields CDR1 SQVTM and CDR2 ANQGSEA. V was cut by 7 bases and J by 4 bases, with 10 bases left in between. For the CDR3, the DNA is TGCAGCGCGACAGCAGTTAATGAAAAACTGTTTTTT. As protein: CSATAVNEKLFF.

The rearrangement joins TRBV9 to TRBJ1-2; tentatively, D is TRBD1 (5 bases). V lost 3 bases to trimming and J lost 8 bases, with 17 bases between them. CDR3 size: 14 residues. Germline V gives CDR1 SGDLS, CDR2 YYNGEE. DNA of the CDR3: TGTGCCAGCAGCGGAGTCGGGACTCCTTGGGGCTACACCTTC. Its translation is CASSGVGTPWGYTF.

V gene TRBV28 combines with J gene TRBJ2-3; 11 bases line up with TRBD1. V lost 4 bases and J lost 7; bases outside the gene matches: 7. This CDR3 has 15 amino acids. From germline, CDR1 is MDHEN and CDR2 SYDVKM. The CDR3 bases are TGTGCCAGCAGTTCGGGACAGGGGGTTGTCCATACGCAGTATTTT. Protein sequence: CASSSGQGVVHTQYF. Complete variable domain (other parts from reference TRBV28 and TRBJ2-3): DVKVTQSSRYLVKRTGEKVFLECVQDMDHENMFWYRQDPGLGLRLIYFSYDVKMKEKGDIPEGYSVSREKKERFSLILESASTNQTSMYLCASSSGQGVVHTQYFGPGTRLTVL.

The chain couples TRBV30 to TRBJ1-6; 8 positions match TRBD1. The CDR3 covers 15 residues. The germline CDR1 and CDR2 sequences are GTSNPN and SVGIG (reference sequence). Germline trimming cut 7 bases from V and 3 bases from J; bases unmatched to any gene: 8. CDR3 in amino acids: CASALGQGYNSPLHF. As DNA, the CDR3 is TGTGCCTCCGCTCTTGGACAGGGCTATAATTCACCCCTCCACTTT. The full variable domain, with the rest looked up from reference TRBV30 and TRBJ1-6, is SQTIHQWPATLVQPVGSPLSLECTVEGTSNPNLYWYRQAAGRGLQLLFYSVGIGQISSEVPQNLSASRPQDRQFILSSKKLLLSDSGFYLCASALGQGYNSPLHFGNGTRLTVT.

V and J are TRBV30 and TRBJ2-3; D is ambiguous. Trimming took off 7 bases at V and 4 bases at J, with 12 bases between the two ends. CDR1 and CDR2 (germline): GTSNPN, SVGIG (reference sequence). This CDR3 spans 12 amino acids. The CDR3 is CASSNDADTQYF. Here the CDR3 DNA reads TGTGCCTCCTCGAATGACGCAGATACGCAGTATTTT.

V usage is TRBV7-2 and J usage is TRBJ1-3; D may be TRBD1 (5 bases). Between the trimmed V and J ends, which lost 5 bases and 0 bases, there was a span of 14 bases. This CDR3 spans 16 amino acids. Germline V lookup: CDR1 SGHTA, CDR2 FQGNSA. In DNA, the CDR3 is TGTGCCAGCAGCCTCGCCGGGGCAGCCTCTGGAAACACCATATATTTT. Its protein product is CASSLAGAASGNTIYF.

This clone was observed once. CDR3 in amino acids: CASSPTSFETQYF. The CDR3, as DNA: TGCGCCAGCAGCCCTACTAGTTTTGAGACCCAGTACTTC. J is TRBJ2-5 and V is TRBV5-1; perhaps TRBD2 as D (5 bases). The CDR3 consists of 13 residues. Per the germline V gene, CDR1 is SGHRS and CDR2 is YFSETQ. V dropped 4 bases and J dropped 5 bases, with 12 bases sitting between them.

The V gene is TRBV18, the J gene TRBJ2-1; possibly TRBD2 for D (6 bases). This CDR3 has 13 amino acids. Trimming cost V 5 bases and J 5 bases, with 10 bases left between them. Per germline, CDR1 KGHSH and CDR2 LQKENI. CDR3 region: CASSTTRDNEQFF. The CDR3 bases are TGTGCCAGCTCAACGACTAGGGACAATGAGCAGTTCTTC.

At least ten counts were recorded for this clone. The DNA for the CDR3 is TGTGCCAGCAGCTACAGGGGCTTCTATGGCTACACCTTC. Its translation is CASSYRGFYGYTF. This chain uses TRBV5-6 with TRBJ1-2, with 7 bases matching TRBD1. Germline loops: CDR1 SGHDT, CDR2 YYEEEE. CDR3 length equals 13 residues. With 3 bases clipped from V and 4 bases from J, the junction kept 3 bases outside the gene matches.

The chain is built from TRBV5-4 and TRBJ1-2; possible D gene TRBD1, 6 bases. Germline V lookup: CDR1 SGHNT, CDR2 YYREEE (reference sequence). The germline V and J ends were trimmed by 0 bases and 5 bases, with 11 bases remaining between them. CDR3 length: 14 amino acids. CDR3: CASSLGGGEYGYTF. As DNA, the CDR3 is TGTGCCAGCAGCTTGGGAGGGGGAGAATATGGCTACACCTTC. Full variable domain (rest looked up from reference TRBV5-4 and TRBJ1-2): ETGVTQSPTHLIKTRGQQVTLRCSSQSGHNTVSWYQQALGQGPQFIFQYYREEENGRGNFPPRFSGLQFPNYSSELNVNALELDDSALYLCASSLGGGEYGYTFGSGTRLTVV.

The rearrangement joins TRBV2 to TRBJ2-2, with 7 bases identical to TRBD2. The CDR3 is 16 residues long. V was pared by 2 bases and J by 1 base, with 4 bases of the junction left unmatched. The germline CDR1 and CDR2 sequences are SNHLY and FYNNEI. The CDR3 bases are TGTGCCAGCAGTGAAACGGCTAGCGGGAACACCGGGGAGCTGTTTTTT. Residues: CASSETASGNTGELFF.

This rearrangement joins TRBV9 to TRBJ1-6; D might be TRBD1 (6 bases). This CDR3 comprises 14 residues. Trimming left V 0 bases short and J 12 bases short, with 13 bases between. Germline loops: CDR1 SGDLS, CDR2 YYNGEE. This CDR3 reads CASSVGTASGPLHF. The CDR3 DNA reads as TGTGCCAGCAGCGTAGGGACAGCCAGCGGACCCCTCCACTTT.

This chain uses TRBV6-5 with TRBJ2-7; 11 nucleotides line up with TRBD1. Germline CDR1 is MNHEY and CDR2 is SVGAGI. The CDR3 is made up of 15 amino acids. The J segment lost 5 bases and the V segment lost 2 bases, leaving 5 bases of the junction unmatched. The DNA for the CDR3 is TGTGCCAGCAGTTACGGCCGGACAGGGGGCCACGAGCAGTACTTC. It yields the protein CASSYGRTGGHEQYF.

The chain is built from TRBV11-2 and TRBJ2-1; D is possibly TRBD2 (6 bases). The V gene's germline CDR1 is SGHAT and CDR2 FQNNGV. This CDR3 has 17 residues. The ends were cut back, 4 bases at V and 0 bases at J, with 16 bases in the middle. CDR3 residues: CASSSLGLLSSYNEQFF. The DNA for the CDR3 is TGTGCCAGCAGCTCCTTGGGACTCCTGAGCTCCTACAATGAGCAGTTCTTC.

The CDR3 sequence is CSVYMDTPTGELFF. The CDR3 nucleotides read TGCAGCGTTTACATGGATACTCCGACCGGGGAGCTGTTTTTT. V is TRBV29-1 and J is TRBJ2-2; D not certain. There are 14 residues in the CDR3. The germline V gene has CDR1 SQVTM and CDR2 ANQGSEA. V lost 5 bases and J lost 5, with 15 bases in between.